Following are 7 T cell receptor beta chains from one sample sequenced in a study of human thymus T cells. The repertoire was sequenced with immunoSEQ multiplex PCR; TCRdb's copy has only in-frame clones and lacks some. The sample carries roughly 86,000 clones, 90% to 98% recorded once. Thymus tissue for the work was resected from patients undergoing corrective heart surgery. The source material was thymus tissue. These receptors originate from a boy under two years old with a congenital heart defect but otherwise immunologically healthy.

The chain uses TRBV10-1 and TRBJ2-6, with TRBD1 matching over 9 bases. The V and J ends lost 8 bases and 2 bases, in that order; junction bases with no gene match: 7. The CDR3 consists of 16 residues. CDR1 is WNHNN and CDR2 is SYGVQD in the germline V gene (reference sequence). CDR3 in amino acids: CASRDRDSPGANVLTF. Written as DNA, the CDR3 is TGCGCCAGCCGGGACAGGGACTCCCCTGGGGCCAACGTCCTGACTTTC.

J is TRBJ2-1 and V is TRBV5-1; TRBD1 might be the D (6 bases). The CDR3 sequence is 14 residues long. Per germline, CDR1 SGHRS and CDR2 YFSETQ. Trimming took 1 base from V and 7 from J, leaving 12 bases between them. CDR3 in amino acids: CASSLRSGTNEQFF. The CDR3 DNA follows: TGCGCCAGCAGCTTGCGTTCAGGGACAAATGAGCAGTTCTTC.

J is TRBJ1-4 and V is TRBV19; no reliable D call. Deletions cut 3 bases from V and 5 bases from J, with 19 bases between. CDR3 size: 17 residues. The germline gives CDR1 LNHDA, CDR2 SQIVND (reference sequence). The CDR3 sequence: CASSIQKGEGINEKLFF. As DNA, the CDR3 is TGTGCCAGTAGTATCCAAAAAGGAGAGGGAATCAATGAAAAACTGTTTTTT.

J is TRBJ2-5 and V is TRBV2; D unresolved. Germline CDR1 SNHLY, CDR2 FYNNEI. Trimming cost V 3 bases and J 0 bases, with 8 bases left between them. The CDR3 extends over 14 amino acids. The CDR3 DNA follows: TGTGCCAGCAGTGATTGGCAACACCAAGAGACCCAGTACTTC. It specifies CASSDWQHQETQYF.

V and J are TRBV7-3 and TRBJ2-3; the D call may be TRBD1 or TRBD2 (5 bases each). This CDR3 spans 18 amino acids. CDR1 is SGHTA and CDR2 is FQGTGA in the germline V gene. The V and J ends lost 0 bases and 1 base respectively, with 17 bases between them. In DNA, the CDR3 is TGTGCCAGCAGCTTAACTGGGGGTCAGACGGGTGGCACAGATACGCAGTATTTT. It is translated as CASSLTGGQTGGTDTQYF.

The J gene is TRBJ1-2, the V gene TRBV5-6; D call uncertain. The CDR3 extends over 15 amino acids. Germline V gives CDR1 SGHDT, CDR2 YYEEEE. V was clipped by 0 bases and J by 4 bases, with 13 bases between them. The CDR3 DNA follows: TGTGCCAGCAGCTTGGGGCCAGAAGGGATCTATGGCTACACCTTC. This codes for CASSLGPEGIYGYTF. Based on the CDR3 plus reference TRBV5-6 and TRBJ1-2, the full variable domain is DAGVTQSPTHLIKTRGQQVTLRCSPKSGHDTVSWYQQALGQGPQFIFQYYEEEERQRGNFPDRFSGHQFPNYSSELNVNALLLGDSALYLCASSLGPEGIYGYTFGSGTRLTVV.

This chain links TRBV19 with TRBJ1-3; D call uncertain. The V end lost 7 bases, the J end lost 0 bases, and 19 bases lay between the germline ends. Germline values: CDR1 LNHDA, CDR2 SQIVND (reference sequence). The CDR3 contains 17 residues. Here the CDR3 DNA reads TGTGCCAGTACCCCCCTGGGAGAGAAGACCTCTGGAAACACCATATATTTT. As protein: CASTPLGEKTSGNTIYF.